Each of the 11 T cell receptor beta chains below was sequenced from the same sample in a study of cytomegalovirus exposure and HLA in healthy donors (dated by TCRdb to the late 2010s). To prepare the library, the immunoSEQ multiplex PCR assay was applied. For the multiplex PCR, a mixture combining 60 forward primers for TCR Vbeta segments and 13 reverse primers for TCR Jbeta segments was used. This immuneACCESS table, as held by TCRdb, lists in-frame sequences with V and J called but not all clones. Of the missing ones, under half trace to an unresolved V gene in checked studies; the others have no known cause. This sample holds under 200,000 clones; more than 70% were observed only once. The ten largest account for roughly 1.5% of the sample. The sequencing sample was made of PBMCs. Receptors originate from a male donor in good health and CMV-seronegative.

The gene calls are TRBV27 and TRBJ2-4, with 7 bases fitting TRBD2. CDR1 is MNHEY and CDR2 is SMNVEV in the germline V gene (reference sequence). V gave up 5 bases and J gave up 3 bases; unmatched junction bases: 10. The CDR3 has 16 residues. The CDR3 reads CASSLQWAGVKNIQYF. In nucleotides, the CDR3 is TGTGCCAGCAGTCTTCAGTGGGCGGGAGTCAAAAACATTCAGTACTTC.

This chain links TRBV21-1 with TRBJ2-7; the table's TRBD2 call for D was not verified on the DNA. TRBV21-1 is assigned pseudogene status. This CDR3 comprises 17 residues. The CDR3: CASSKSTRREGLDEQYF. Here the CDR3 DNA reads TGTGCCAGCAGCAAATCTACTCGAAGGGAGGGGTTGGATGAGCAGTACTTC.

This clone was counted between two and nine times. This chain uses TRBV9 with TRBJ1-3, with D unclear. CDR1 and CDR2 (germline): SGDLS, YYNGEE. There are 18 residues in the CDR3. Deletions cut 3 bases from V and 0 bases from J, with 19 bases between. The CDR3: CASSEKVGHLSSGNTIYF. CDR3 nucleotides: TGTGCCAGCAGCGAGAAGGTGGGCCACTTGAGCTCTGGAAACACCATATATTTT.

This clone was found a few times. The chain links TRBV19 to TRBJ2-7; D perhaps matches TRBD1 (6 bases). The V end was cut by 2 bases, the J end by 1 base, with 18 bases between. The CDR3 consists of 17 residues. Germline V gives CDR1 LNHDA, CDR2 SQIVND (reference sequence). The CDR3 DNA sequence: TGTGCCAGTAGTATACTCCCCGGGACACGAGAATCCTACGAGCAGTACTTC. Amino acid sequence: CASSILPGTRESYEQYF. Full variable domain (missing parts from reference TRBV19 and TRBJ2-7): DGGITQSPKYLFRKEGQNVTLSCEQNLNHDAMYWYRQDPGQGLRLIYYSQIVNDFQKGDIAEGYSVSREKKESFPLTVTSAQKNPTAFYLCASSILPGTRESYEQYFGPGTRLTVT.

The rearrangement joins TRBV6-6 to TRBJ2-7; TRBD2 agrees at 7 bases. Per germline, CDR1 MNHNY and CDR2 SVGAGI (reference sequence). The V segment lost 5 bases and the J segment 4 bases; nucleotides outside the gene matches: 14. This CDR3 spans 16 amino acids. Here the CDR3 DNA reads TGTGCCAGCAGTCGAGGGGCGGGAGATGAAGGATACGAGCAGTACTTC. Protein product: CASSRGAGDEGYEQYF.

CDR3 in amino acids: CASSGQGNYGYTF. CDR3 DNA: TGTGCCAGCAGCGGACAGGGAAACTATGGCTACACCTTC. The V and J genes are TRBV7-6 and TRBJ1-2; TRBD1 matches 8 bases. The germline gives CDR1 SGHVS, CDR2 FNYEAQ. V was pared by 5 bases and J by 2 bases, with 1 base of the junction left unmatched. The CDR3 covers 13 residues.

The V gene is TRBV25-1, the J gene TRBJ1-1; 7 bases fit TRBD1. The CDR3 is 15 amino acids. J was trimmed by 3 bases and V by 2 bases; bases with no gene match: 6. CDR1 is MGHDK and CDR2 is SYGVNS in the germline V gene. The CDR3 loop is CASSELEGADTEAFF. CDR3 bases: TGTGCCAGCAGTGAACTGGAGGGGGCGGACACTGAAGCTTTCTTT.

This rearrangement joins TRBV4-2 to TRBJ2-2, with 7 bases fitting TRBD2. V shed 1 base, J shed 1 base, and the junction held 0 bases outside the gene matches. This CDR3 spans 15 amino acids. CDR1 is LGHNA and CDR2 is YNFKEQ in the germline V gene. The CDR3 bases are TGTGCCAGCAGCCAAGGGGGGGGGAACACCGGGGAGCTGTTTTTT. It codes for CASSQGGGNTGELFF.

This clone has only one observation. The chain recombines TRBV10-3 with TRBJ1-2; D gene unclear. Looked up from germline, CDR1 is ENHRY and CDR2 is SYGVKD. Trimming cost V 0 bases and J 2 bases, with 13 bases left between them. The CDR3 sequence is 16 residues long. The DNA for the CDR3 is TGTGCCATCAGTGAGTCGATGAGGGATTCCAACTATGGCTACACCTTC. It encodes CAISESMRDSNYGYTF.

The chain carries TRBV7-2 and TRBJ2-1; 8 nucleotides align to TRBD2. The V gene's germline CDR1 is SGHTA and CDR2 FQGNSA. CDR3 size: 17 residues. V shed 1 base and J 8 bases; nucleotides not matched to a gene: 13. CDR3 DNA: TGTGCCAGCAGCTTAGGGGTAAGAGGACTAGCTTCGGATGAGCAGTTCTTC. It is translated as CASSLGVRGLASDEQFF.

The rearrangement links TRBV5-1 to TRBJ1-4, with D unresolved. Deletions cut 0 bases from V and 0 bases from J, with 9 bases between. Germline CDR1 SGHRS, CDR2 YFSETQ. This CDR3 region has 16 residues. The CDR3 spells CASSLEPVPTNEKLFF. The CDR3 coding sequence is TGCGCCAGCAGCTTGGAGCCGGTGCCAACTAATGAAAAACTGTTTTTT.